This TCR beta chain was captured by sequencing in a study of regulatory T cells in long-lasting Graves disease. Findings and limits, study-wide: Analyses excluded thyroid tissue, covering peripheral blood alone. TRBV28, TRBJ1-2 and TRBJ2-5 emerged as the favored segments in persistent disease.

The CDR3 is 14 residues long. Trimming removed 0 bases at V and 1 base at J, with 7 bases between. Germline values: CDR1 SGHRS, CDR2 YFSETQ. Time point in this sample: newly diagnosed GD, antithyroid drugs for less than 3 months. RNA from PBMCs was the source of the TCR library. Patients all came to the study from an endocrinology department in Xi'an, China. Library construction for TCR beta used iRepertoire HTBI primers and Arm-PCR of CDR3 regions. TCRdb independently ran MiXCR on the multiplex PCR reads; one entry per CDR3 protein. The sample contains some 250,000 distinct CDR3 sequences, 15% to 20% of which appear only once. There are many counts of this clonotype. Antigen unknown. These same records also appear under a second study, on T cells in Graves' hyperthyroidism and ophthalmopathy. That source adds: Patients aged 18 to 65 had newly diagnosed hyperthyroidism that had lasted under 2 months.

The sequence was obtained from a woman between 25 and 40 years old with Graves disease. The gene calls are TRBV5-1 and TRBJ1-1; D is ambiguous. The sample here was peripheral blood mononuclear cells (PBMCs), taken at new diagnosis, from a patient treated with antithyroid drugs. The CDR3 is CASSLVGSNTEAFF. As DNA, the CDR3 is TGCGCCAGCAGCTTGGTGGGGTCGAACACTGAAGCTTTCTTT.